These 21 T cell receptor beta chains were all obtained from the same sample, sequenced in a study of response to subunit inactivated influenza vaccine. A single record per CDR3 protein comes from TCRdb applying MiXCR to the RT-PCR reads. The repertoire holds about 190,000 distinct CDR3 sequences, with about an eighth as singletons. The sample was CD8+ T cells sorted from PBMCs, taken about 5 days after vaccination. The receptors derive from a man in his forties or fifties who received an inactivated influenza vaccine.

The chain uses TRBV9 and TRBJ2-2; D not resolved. The germline V gene has CDR1 SGDLS and CDR2 YYNGEE. The CDR3 is 13 amino acids. The V gene lost 0 bases and the J gene lost 5 bases, with 5 bases spanning the gap. CDR3 DNA: TGTGCCAGCAGCGTAGTCTCGACCGGGGAGCTGTTTTTT. Amino acid sequence: CASSVVSTGELFF.

This clonotype was detected ten times or more. The chain uses TRBV4-1 and TRBJ2-1; D not resolved. The CDR3 contains 12 residues. Germline V lookup: CDR1 MGHRA, CDR2 YSYEKL. Trimming removed 0 bases from V and 8 bases from J, with 5 bases in between. The CDR3 spells CASSQDQDEQFF. CDR3 DNA sequence: TGCGCCAGCAGCCAAGATCAAGATGAGCAGTTCTTC.

The gene calls are TRBV19 and TRBJ2-5, with D tentatively TRBD2 (5 bases). V was pared by 0 bases and J by 4 bases, with 12 bases between. The CDR3 has 15 residues. Germline lookup yields CDR1 LNHDA and CDR2 SQIVND (reference sequence). The CDR3 spells CASSIDLWSGETQYF. CDR3 bases: TGTGCCAGTAGTATAGATCTATGGAGCGGAGAGACCCAGTACTTC.

This clonotype was counted a few times. The CDR3 coding sequence is TGCAGCGTTAGTTTCCCCCGGACAGGGGATCTCGATCAGCCCCAGCATTTT. Its protein product is CSVSFPRTGDLDQPQHF. V gene TRBV29-1 combines with J gene TRBJ1-5; 9 nucleotides agree with TRBD1. J was trimmed by 5 bases and V by 5 bases; bases with no gene match: 16. The CDR3 totals 17 residues. Germline CDR1 is SQVTM and CDR2 is ANQGSEA.

The V call is TRBV20-1, the J call TRBJ1-5; D call uncertain. V dropped 1 base and J dropped 11 bases, with 15 bases sitting between them. CDR3 size: 13 residues. Germline V CDR1 and CDR2: DFQATT, SNEGSKA (reference sequence). The CDR3 region is CSARAGVGGAQHF. The CDR3 DNA follows: TGCAGTGCTAGAGCTGGGGTGGGTGGGGCCCAGCATTTT.

The chain recombines TRBV20-1 with TRBJ2-3; 10 bases map to TRBD1. This CDR3 spans 15 amino acids. From germline, CDR1 is DFQATT and CDR2 SNEGSKA (reference sequence). The V gene end was trimmed by 3 bases and the J gene end by 3 bases; junction bases not matched to a gene: 6. CDR3 sequence: CSARIMGQGTDTQYF. In DNA, the CDR3 is TGCAGTGCTAGGATAATGGGACAGGGGACAGATACGCAGTATTTT.

This clonotype was seen more than once but under ten times. The chain combines TRBV7-8 with TRBJ2-5; unclear D gene. The length of the CDR3 is 12 residues. Germline CDR1 reads SGHVS; CDR2 reads FQNEAQ. Between the trimmed V and J ends, which lost 0 bases and 5 bases, there was a span of 4 bases. The CDR3 spells CASSLALETQYF. CDR3 DNA: TGTGCCAGCAGCTTAGCGCTGGAGACCCAGTACTTC.

In nucleotides, the CDR3 is TGTGCCAGCAGTTTAGACGGGAGGATGGGCGAGCAGTACTTC. This sequence encodes CASSLDGRMGEQYF. V usage is TRBV12-3 or TRBV12-4 and J usage is TRBJ2-7; 7 bases map to TRBD2. Trimming removed 1 base from V and 6 bases from J; junction bases left unmatched: 6. CDR3 length equals 14 residues.

The chain employs TRBV4-3 and TRBJ1-2; D is unresolved. Trimming cost V 0 bases and J 8 bases, with 13 bases left between them. Germline assignment: CDR1 LGHNA and CDR2 YSLEER. The CDR3 covers 14 residues. CDR3 sequence (DNA): TGCGCCAGCAGCCAAGACAGTATTGAGGGAGGCTACACCTTC. The encoded protein is CASSQDSIEGGYTF.

This clonotype was seen a handful of times. The chain uses TRBV4-1 and TRBJ2-1, with D maybe TRBD2 (6 bases). Germline lookup yields CDR1 MGHRA and CDR2 YSYEKL. The germline V and J ends were trimmed by 3 bases and 4 bases, with 13 bases remaining between them. The CDR3 has 15 residues. The CDR3 DNA follows: TGCGCCAGCAGCCAGGAGGGACTGGGATACAATGAGCAGTTCTTC. This encodes CASSQEGLGYNEQFF.

This clonotype was observed a handful of times. The rearrangement uses TRBV24-1 and TRBJ2-2, with 7 bases identical to TRBD2. The CDR3 consists of 16 residues. Trimming took 3 bases from V and 2 from J; bases not matched to a gene: 5. Germline assignment: CDR1 KGHDR and CDR2 SFDVKD. The CDR3 DNA reads as TGTGCCACCAGTGATATACGGACTAGTAACACCGGGGAGCTGTTTTTT. This sequence encodes CATSDIRTSNTGELFF.

This clonotype was observed a handful of times. The genes are TRBV6-2 or TRBV6-3 and TRBJ1-4; 8 bases are shared with TRBD1. Germline trimming cut 6 bases from V and 8 bases from J; bases unmatched to any gene: 14. This CDR3 is built from 16 residues. The germline V gene encodes CDR1 MNHEY and CDR2 SVGEGT. Written as DNA, the CDR3 is TGTGCCAGCAGCTCTACACTGGACAGGGAAGGGGAAAAACTGTTTTTT. This translates into CASSSTLDREGEKLFF.

The rearrangement joins TRBV7-9 to TRBJ1-5, with D perhaps matching TRBD1 (5 bases). The CDR3 runs to 16 residues. The V gene lost 4 bases and the J gene lost 3 bases, with 16 bases spanning the gap. Germline CDR1 and CDR2: SEHNR and FQNEAQ (reference sequence). The CDR3 nucleotides read TGTGCCAGCAGCTCCAATTCGGGGGGAGTCAATCAGCCCCAGCATTTT. Translation gives CASSSNSGGVNQPQHF.

The rearrangement links TRBV12-3 or TRBV12-4 to TRBJ1-5, with D tentatively TRBD1 (6 bases). The CDR3 is 15 amino acids. V was cut by 3 bases and J by 3 bases, with 12 bases left in between. The CDR3 coding sequence is TGTGCCAGCAGTTTTGGCAGGGGAATCAATCAGCCCCAGCATTTT. Translated, it gives CASSFGRGINQPQHF.

This clonotype has just a few counts. The chain combines TRBV29-1 with TRBJ2-2; the D call may be TRBD1 or TRBD2 (6 bases each). CDR1 and CDR2 from the germline V gene are SQVTM and ANQGSEA. The CDR3 sequence is 16 residues long. The V end was cut by 2 bases, the J end by 0 bases, with 13 bases between. The CDR3 protein is CSVEPTGGPNTGELFF. For the CDR3, the DNA is TGCAGCGTTGAACCTACCGGGGGCCCGAACACCGGGGAGCTGTTTTTT.

This clonotype turned up a few times. The chain links TRBV4-3 to TRBJ2-3, with TRBD2 matching over 12 bases. J was trimmed by 4 bases and V by 5 bases; bases with no gene match: 7. The CDR3 covers 16 residues. Looked up from germline, CDR1 is LGHNA and CDR2 is YSLEER. The CDR3 DNA reads as TGCGCCAGCAGCTCCCGACTAGCGGGAGATTCAGATACGCAGTATTTT. It yields the protein CASSSRLAGDSDTQYF.

This clonotype occurred many times. The rearrangement links TRBV12-3 or TRBV12-4 to TRBJ1-1; maybe TRBD1 (5 bases). The CDR3 contains 14 residues. The V end was cut by 3 bases, the J end by 5 bases, with 13 bases between. The CDR3 loop is CASSLSVGGTEAFF. The CDR3 coding sequence is TGTGCCAGCAGTTTGAGTGTCGGGGGTACTGAAGCTTTCTTT.

There are many counts of this clonotype. The rearrangement uses TRBV6-2 or TRBV6-3 and TRBJ1-5; possibly TRBD1 for D (5 bases). Germline V gene lookup returns CDR1 MNHEY and CDR2 SVGEGT. Trimming took 6 bases from V and 3 from J, leaving 12 bases between them. This CDR3 is 14 amino acids long. CDR3 nucleotide sequence: TGTGCCAGCAGCTACGACAGCTTCAATCAGCCCCAGCATTTT. Encoded protein: CASSYDSFNQPQHF.

The chain employs TRBV3-1 and TRBJ2-1; D is uncertain. Germline loops: CDR1 LGHDT, CDR2 YNNKEL (reference sequence). The CDR3 totals 13 residues. The germline V and J ends were trimmed by 4 bases and 3 bases, with 7 bases remaining between them. The CDR3 reads CASSPTLYNEQFF. DNA of the CDR3: TGTGCCAGCAGCCCCACCCTCTACAATGAGCAGTTCTTC.

V gene TRBV6-5 combines with J gene TRBJ1-1; D unclear. Between the trimmed V and J ends, which lost 6 bases and 1 base, there was a span of 9 bases. The germline V gene encodes CDR1 MNHEY and CDR2 SVGAGI. CDR3 length: 13 residues. The CDR3 bases are TGTGCCAGCAGGTATCAGGAGAACACTGAAGCTTTCTTT. Translated, it gives CASRYQENTEAFF.

The genes are TRBV30 and TRBJ2-5; D is undetermined. V was clipped by 0 bases and J by 2 bases, with 10 bases between them. The length of the CDR3 is 14 residues. The V gene's germline CDR1 is GTSNPN and CDR2 SVGIG (reference sequence). CDR3 nucleotide sequence: TGTGCCTGGAGTGTACTTCCAACTCAAGAGACCCAGTACTTC. Its protein product is CAWSVLPTQETQYF.